This T cell receptor beta chain is from a study of control samples from healthy donors and cancer patients. This CDR3 is built from 13 residues. The junction had 4 bases not matched to a gene; V was cut back by 6 bases and J by 5 bases. Per the germline V gene, CDR1 is SNHLY and CDR2 is FYNNEI. This clone appeared once. Sequencing used immunoSEQ multiplex PCR; TCRdb keeps in-frame clones, though not all of them. The top ten clones hold over 6% of a sample with 110,000 to 150,000 clones, 91% of them seen once. J is TRBJ2-1 and V is TRBV2; 7 bases match TRBD1. The TCR comes from a man in his late teens or twenties in good health. The specimen sequenced was blood. Written as DNA, the CDR3 is TGTGCCAGCAGAGGGGACAGACACAATGAGCAGTTCTTC. Its protein product is CASRGDRHNEQFF.